This TCR beta chain was obtained from a study of T cell changes during pregnancy in multiple sclerosis. Repertoires were generated with immunoSEQ multiplex PCR, while TCRdb's copy carries only in-frame clones and drops some. The table records 75,000 to 80,000 clones, approximately 92% of them present only once. Germline V gives CDR1 SGHVS, CDR2 FQNEAQ. This CDR3 spans 14 amino acids. Trimming removed 4 bases from V and 3 bases from J, with 12 bases in between. The chain carries TRBV7-8 and TRBJ1-2; D perhaps matches TRBD1 (5 bases). The sequencing used peripheral blood, collected in the second trimester of pregnancy. The clonotype was recovered from a female donor in good health, enrolled as a control in a pregnancy study. In DNA, the CDR3 is TGTGCCAGCAGCTCATTGGACAACTACTATGGCTACACCTTC. Protein product: CASSSLDNYYGYTF.